A single TCR beta chain is shown here with its context. The antigen is undetermined. At one boundary the junction diverges from the germline segment, which might be a read error. Clones were sequenced by immunoSEQ multiplex PCR, and TCRdb holds only the in-frame ones, with some missing. Of roughly 25,000 clones listed, about 76% are singletons. This record belongs to a study of OX40 agonist ivuxolimab in advanced cancers. Study-wide results and caveats: Among the lowest levels of clonal expansion were found in partial responders at 0.1-3.0 mg/kg.

Germline lookup yields CDR1 SGHDT and CDR2 YYEEEE. The CDR3 loop spans 11 amino acids. This sample comprised CD4+ or CD8+ T cells sorted from blood, obtained in a trial of the OX40 agonist ivuxolimab. V and J are TRBV5-6 and TRBJ2-3; D call uncertain. This receptor was identified in an adult with an advanced solid tumor such as melanoma, head and neck, liver or kidney cancer. CDR3 nucleotide sequence: TGTGCCAGCAGCTTGGAGGCGTGGCCGACGTGG. Translated, it gives CASSLEAWPTW.